The 14 T cell receptor beta chains in this list originate from one sample, sequenced in a study of T cells in Graves' hyperthyroidism and ophthalmopathy. From RNA transcripts, TCR beta CDR3 regions were amplified. Using the HTBI primer set, a first-round RT-PCR was run on the TCR CDR3. One entry per CDR3 protein, called by TCRdb with MiXCR from the multiplex PCR reads. The sample lists 300,000 to 400,000 distinct CDR3 sequences; roughly 20% were seen once. The specimen was blood. Every receptor here comes from a woman between 50 and 59 years old with Graves' hyperthyroidism.

This clonotype was seen ten or more times. The CDR3 coding sequence is TGTGCCAGCAGCCCCCCGACACAACTAGCCAAAAACATTCAGTACTTC. Its protein product is CASSPPTQLAKNIQYF. The chain carries TRBV3-1 and TRBJ2-4; D gene unclear. The length of the CDR3 is 16 residues. The V gene's germline CDR1 is LGHDT and CDR2 YNNKEL (reference sequence). Between the trimmed V and J ends, which lost 4 bases and 0 bases, there was a span of 13 bases.

J is TRBJ2-1 and V is TRBV14; TRBD2 aligns across 8 bases. The trim removed 1 base at V and 7 bases at J, leaving 3 bases unmatched. CDR1 is SGHDN and CDR2 is FVKESK in the germline V gene. This CDR3 is built from 14 residues. CDR3 residues: CASSQAGGGNEQFF. In DNA, the CDR3 is TGTGCCAGCAGCCAAGCGGGGGGGGGAAATGAGCAGTTCTTC.

Concerning this clonotype: Sequence at one end of the junction differs from germline and may be a read error. The rearrangement joins TRBV11-2 to TRBJ2-5; 7 bases are shared with TRBD2. Germline V lookup: CDR1 SGHAT, CDR2 FQNNGV. CDR3 length: 15 residues. Here the CDR3 reads CDSSPSRLAGETQYF. In DNA form, the CDR3 reads TGTGACAGCAGCCCATCAAGACTAGCAGGAGAGACCCAGTACTTC.

The chain couples TRBV11-1 to TRBJ1-5; D perhaps matches TRBD1 (6 bases). Germline V gene lookup returns CDR1 SGHAT and CDR2 FQDESV (reference sequence). With 3 bases removed from V and 2 bases from J, the gap between germline ends came to 17 bases. The CDR3 extends over 17 amino acids. For the CDR3, the DNA is TGTGCCAGCAGCTTGGTAGGGGGTTCCCATGGCAATCAGCCCCAGCATTTT. Translating gives CASSLVGGSHGNQPQHF.

The chain links TRBV7-9 to TRBJ2-1; D gene ambiguous. The CDR3 loop spans 14 amino acids. The germline V gene encodes CDR1 SEHNR and CDR2 FQNEAQ (reference sequence). V dropped 5 bases and J dropped 6 bases, with 14 bases sitting between them. In nucleotides, the CDR3 is TGTGCCAGCAGCACGCGGATGCCCGGCAATGAGCAGTTCTTC. It yields the protein CASSTRMPGNEQFF.

With respect to this clonotype: A clone one base away is much larger, so this may be a read error. This chain links TRBV5-1 with TRBJ1-2; D is uncertain. This CDR3 contains 13 residues. Germline CDR1 reads SGHRS; CDR2 reads YFSETQ. In DNA form, the CDR3 reads TGCGCCAGCGGCTTGGAACCCAGTGCTGGCTACACCTTC. Encoded protein: CASGLEPSAGYTF.

The V gene is TRBV30, the J gene TRBJ2-3, with 10 bases that match TRBD2. The CDR3 is made up of 17 amino acids. With V trimmed by 2 bases and J by 0 bases, 8 bases remained unmatched. The germline gives CDR1 GTSNPN, CDR2 SVGIG (reference sequence). The CDR3 bases are TGTGCCTGGAGTCCTAAGCGGGGGGGCTCTAGCACAGATACGCAGTATTTT. This sequence encodes CAWSPKRGGSSTDTQYF.

This clonotype was counted a few times. The chain combines TRBV27 with TRBJ1-6; D unclear. Looked up from germline, CDR1 is MNHEY and CDR2 is SMNVEV (reference sequence). CDR3 length: 16 amino acids. The V end was cut by 2 bases, the J end by 0 bases, with 8 bases between. For the CDR3, the DNA is TGTGCCAGCAGTTTAGGGGTCAGCTCCTATAATTCACCCCTCCACTTT. It yields the protein CASSLGVSSYNSPLHF.

J is TRBJ2-1 and V is TRBV12-3 or TRBV12-4; D not certain. Trimming pared 1 base from V and 3 bases from J, leaving 13 bases between. This CDR3 has 16 residues. CDR3 sequence reads: CASSLGADRYYNEQFF. The DNA of the CDR3 is TGTGCCAGCAGTTTAGGGGCAGATAGGTACTACAATGAGCAGTTCTTC.

The table lists this clonotype with a few counts. This chain uses TRBV20-1 with TRBJ1-2; 8 positions match TRBD1. This CDR3 is built from 15 residues. Germline CDR1 reads DFQATT; CDR2 reads SNEGSKA (reference sequence). After removal of 3 bases from V and 2 bases from J, the junction contained 8 bases not matched to a gene. The chain's CDR3 is CSAREDRAPNYGYTF. The CDR3 nucleotides read TGCAGTGCTAGGGAGGACAGGGCTCCCAACTATGGCTACACCTTC.

In this sample, this clonotype turned up many times. The V call is TRBV7-8, the J call TRBJ1-5, with D hard to call. CDR1 is SGHVS and CDR2 is FQNEAQ in the germline V gene. The V gene lost 5 bases and the J gene lost 3 bases, with 14 bases spanning the gap. The CDR3 covers 15 residues. The CDR3 region has the DNA TGTGCCAGCAGCCCCCCGGGAGGAGACAATCAGCCCCAGCATTTT. Protein product: CASSPPGGDNQPQHF.

The rearrangement uses TRBV6-1 and TRBJ2-1, with D hard to call. CDR3 length: 13 residues. CDR1 and CDR2 from the germline V gene are MNHNS and SASEGT. V shed 2 bases and J shed 4 bases, with 6 bases lying between them. DNA for the CDR3: TGTGCCAGCAGTGAAAGCCGGTACAATGAGCAGTTCTTC. Protein product: CASSESRYNEQFF.

There are a few counts of this clonotype. V usage is TRBV10-3 and J usage is TRBJ2-2, with 8 bases fitting TRBD1. V lost 4 bases and J lost 6; bases outside the gene matches: 1. Per germline, CDR1 ENHRY and CDR2 SYGVKD. The CDR3 has 13 residues. The CDR3 protein is CAISGTGPGELFF. For the CDR3, the DNA is TGTGCCATCAGTGGGACAGGGCCCGGGGAGCTGTTTTTT.

This clonotype was counted only a few times. The V gene is TRBV2, the J gene TRBJ1-2; no clear D gene. The length of the CDR3 is 13 residues. Germline V gene sequence: CDR1 SNHLY, CDR2 FYNNEI. V was cut by 1 base and J by 7 bases, with 10 bases left in between. CDR3 sequence reads: CASSEGEGSGYTF. The CDR3 DNA is TGTGCCAGCAGTGAAGGGGAAGGTAGTGGCTACACCTTC.